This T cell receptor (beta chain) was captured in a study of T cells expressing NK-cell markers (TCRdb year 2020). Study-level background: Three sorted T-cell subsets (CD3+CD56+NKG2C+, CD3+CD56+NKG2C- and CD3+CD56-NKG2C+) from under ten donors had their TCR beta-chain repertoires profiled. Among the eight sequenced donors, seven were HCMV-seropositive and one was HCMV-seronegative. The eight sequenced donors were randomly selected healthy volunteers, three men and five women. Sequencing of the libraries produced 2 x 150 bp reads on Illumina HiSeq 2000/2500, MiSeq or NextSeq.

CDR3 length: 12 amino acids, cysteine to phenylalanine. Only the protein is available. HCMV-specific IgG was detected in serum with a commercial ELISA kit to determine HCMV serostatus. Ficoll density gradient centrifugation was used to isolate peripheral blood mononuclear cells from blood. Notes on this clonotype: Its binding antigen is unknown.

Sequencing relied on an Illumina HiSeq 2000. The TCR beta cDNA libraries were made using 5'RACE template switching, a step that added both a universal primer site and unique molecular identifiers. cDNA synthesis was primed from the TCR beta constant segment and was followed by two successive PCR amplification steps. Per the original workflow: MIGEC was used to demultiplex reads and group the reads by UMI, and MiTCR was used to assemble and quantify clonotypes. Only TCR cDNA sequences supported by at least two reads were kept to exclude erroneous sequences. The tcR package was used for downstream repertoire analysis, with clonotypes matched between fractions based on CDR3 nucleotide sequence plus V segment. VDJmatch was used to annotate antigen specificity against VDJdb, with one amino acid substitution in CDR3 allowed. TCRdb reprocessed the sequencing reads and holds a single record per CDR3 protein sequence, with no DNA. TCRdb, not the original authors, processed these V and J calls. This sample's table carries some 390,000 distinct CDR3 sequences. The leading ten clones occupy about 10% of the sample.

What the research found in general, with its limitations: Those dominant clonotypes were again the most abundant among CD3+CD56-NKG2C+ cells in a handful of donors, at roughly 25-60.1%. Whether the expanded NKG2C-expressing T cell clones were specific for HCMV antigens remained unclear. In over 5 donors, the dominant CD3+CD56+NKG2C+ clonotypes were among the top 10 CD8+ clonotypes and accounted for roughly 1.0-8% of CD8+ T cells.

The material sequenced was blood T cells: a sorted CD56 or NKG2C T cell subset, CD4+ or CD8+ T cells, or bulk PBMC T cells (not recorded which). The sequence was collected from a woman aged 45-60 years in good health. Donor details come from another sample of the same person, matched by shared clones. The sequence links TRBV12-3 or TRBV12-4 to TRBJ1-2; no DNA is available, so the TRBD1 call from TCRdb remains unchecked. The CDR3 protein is CASTPFVGGYTF.